A single sample is the source of the 29 T cell receptor beta chains below, sequenced in a study of cytomegalovirus exposure and HLA in healthy donors. TCRdb keeps only in-frame clones here, not all; method: immunoSEQ multiplex PCR. This sample yields fewer than 250,000 clones, of which approximately 90% are seen a single time; 2.5% to 3% belongs to the top ten. Sequenced: PBMCs. The receptor set was obtained from a man younger than 30 in good health and CMV-seronegative.

V is TRBV10-1 and J is TRBJ2-2; possibly TRBD2 for D (6 bases). Looked up from germline, CDR1 is WNHNN and CDR2 is SYGVQD (reference sequence). V was pared by 11 bases and J by 2 bases, with 15 bases between. This CDR3 contains 14 residues. The CDR3 loop reads CASAGTPNTGELFF. The CDR3 region has the DNA TGCGCCTCCGCCGGGACTCCAAACACCGGGGAGCTGTTTTTT.

The V call is TRBV7-9, the J call TRBJ2-4, with TRBD1 matching 12 bases. The V gene end was trimmed by 1 base and the J gene end by 1 base; junction bases not matched to a gene: 8. Germline values: CDR1 SEHNR, CDR2 FQNEAQ (reference sequence). This CDR3 contains 19 residues. DNA of the CDR3: TGTGCCAGCAGCTTAGTCTGGGACAGGGGGCGCGCCGCCAAAAACATTCAGTACTTC. Translation: CASSLVWDRGRAAKNIQYF.

This CDR3 is CASSSIGGSYEQYF. The CDR3, as DNA: TGTGCCAGCAGTTCCATTGGGGGGTCATACGAGCAGTACTTC. The genes are TRBV6-5 and TRBJ2-7; TRBD2 is a possible D gene (6 bases). This CDR3 region has 14 residues. Trimming cost V 4 bases and J 4 bases, with 14 bases left between them. In germline, CDR1 is MNHEY, CDR2 SVGAGI.

The CDR3 DNA reads TGTGCCAGCCGCGGACAGCTAGCCTACGAGCAGTACTTC. Protein product: CASRGQLAYEQYF. The V gene is TRBV28, the J gene TRBJ2-7, with a weak D call TRBD1 (6 bases). V lost 8 bases and J lost 2, with 13 bases in between. Looked up from germline, CDR1 is MDHEN and CDR2 is SYDVKM. There are 13 residues in the CDR3.

V and J are TRBV6-1 and TRBJ1-3, with a tentative D call TRBD1 (6 bases). V was shortened by 10 bases and J by 8 bases, with 15 bases between the two germline ends. Per the germline V gene, CDR1 is MNHNS and CDR2 is SASEGT. The CDR3 consists of 12 residues. CDR3 nucleotide sequence: TGTGCCACCAAGCGGGGGGCCCACACCATATATTTT. Translation gives CATKRGAHTIYF.

The rearrangement links TRBV5-1 to TRBJ2-2; 7 nucleotides align to TRBD1. The CDR3 covers 16 residues. The germline V gene has CDR1 SGHRS and CDR2 YFSETQ. V lost 1 base, J lost 1 base, and 4 bases stayed unmatched. CDR3 DNA: TGCGCCAGCAGCTTGTGGGGGACAGAGAACACCGGGGAGCTGTTTTTT. It is translated as CASSLWGTENTGELFF.

This chain joins TRBV10-1 and TRBJ2-1; D unresolved. Trimming removed 8 bases at V and 8 bases at J, with 4 bases between. CDR3 length: 9 residues. Per the germline V gene, CDR1 is WNHNN and CDR2 is SYGVQD (reference sequence). CDR3 DNA sequence: TGCGCCAGCTTAGATGAGCAGTTCTTC. This gives the protein CASLDEQFF.

V gene TRBV27 combines with J gene TRBJ2-1; D may be TRBD2 (5 bases). The CDR3 extends over 13 amino acids. Germline-derived CDR1 and CDR2 are MNHEY and SMNVEV (reference sequence). Deletions cut 2 bases from V and 6 bases from J, with 8 bases between. The CDR3 DNA follows: TGTGCCAGCAGTTTAGGACGGGGCAATGAGCAGTTCTTC. It yields the protein CASSLGRGNEQFF.

This chain links TRBV4-1 with TRBJ1-6; the D gene is possibly TRBD1 (5 bases). The CDR3 loop spans 16 amino acids. Trimming took off 2 bases at V and 4 bases at J, with 12 bases between the two ends. The V gene's germline CDR1 is MGHRA and CDR2 YSYEKL. Written as DNA, the CDR3 is TGCGCCAGCAGCCAAAGTAAGGGGTTGTATAATTCACCCCTCCACTTT. Protein sequence: CASSQSKGLYNSPLHF.

The V gene is TRBV6-5, the J gene TRBJ2-7; 7 positions agree with TRBD1. Unmatched junction bases numbered 0, after V lost 1 base and J lost 3 bases. Germline lookup yields CDR1 MNHEY and CDR2 SVGAGI. The CDR3 has 13 amino acids. The CDR3 reads CASSYYRGYEQYF. The CDR3 DNA reads TGTGCCAGCAGTTACTACAGGGGCTACGAGCAGTACTTC.

The table lists this clone with a count of one. The rearrangement links TRBV27 to TRBJ1-5; 8 nucleotides line up with TRBD1. With 5 bases clipped from V and 3 bases from J, the junction kept 6 bases outside the gene matches. The CDR3 has 15 residues. Germline CDR1 reads MNHEY; CDR2 reads SMNVEV (reference sequence). This CDR3 reads CASSGQGLFNQPQHF. The CDR3 region has the DNA TGTGCCAGCAGTGGACAGGGACTCTTCAATCAGCCCCAGCATTTT.

The rearrangement joins TRBV5-6 to TRBJ1-2; D possibly corresponds to TRBD1 (6 bases). Looked up from germline, CDR1 is SGHDT and CDR2 is YYEEEE. This CDR3 region has 15 residues. V was pared by 2 bases and J by 4 bases, with 15 bases between. CDR3 in DNA: TGTGCCAGCAGCTTCGAGGGGGGGCTCAGCTATGGCTACACCTTC. This translates into CASSFEGGLSYGYTF.

This chain joins TRBV12-5 and TRBJ2-3, with a possible D match to TRBD2 (7 bases). The length of the CDR3 is 13 residues. CDR1 and CDR2 (germline): LGHNT, FRNRAP. Trimming took off 4 bases at V and 4 bases at J, with 9 bases between the two ends. CDR3: CASGSGGPDTQYF. The CDR3 bases are TGTGCTAGTGGTTCCGGGGGGCCAGATACGCAGTATTTT.

This clone was seen only once. The CDR3 bases are TGTGCCAGCAGCTTGGGGACAGATAGCAATCAGCCCCAGCATTTT. Residues: CASSLGTDSNQPQHF. The chain combines TRBV5-4 with TRBJ1-5; perhaps TRBD1 as D (6 bases). Germline-derived CDR1 and CDR2 are SGHNT and YYREEE (reference sequence). V was trimmed by 0 bases and J by 0 bases, leaving 7 bases between them. The CDR3 totals 15 residues.

This clone was detected only a few times. This sequence joins TRBV29-1 and TRBJ2-7; no reliable D call. The CDR3 contains 11 residues. V was clipped by 4 bases and J by 6 bases, with 10 bases between them. Germline V gene data show CDR1 as SQVTM and CDR2 as ANQGSEA. The CDR3 DNA reads TGCAGCGTTGGATCAGAATCCGAGCAGTACTTC. Protein product: CSVGSESEQYF.

The V call is TRBV19, the J call TRBJ1-6; TRBD1 is a possible D gene (6 bases). The V gene lost 6 bases and the J gene lost 4 bases, with 7 bases spanning the gap. This CDR3 has 13 residues. The germline gives CDR1 LNHDA, CDR2 SQIVND (reference sequence). The CDR3 bases are TGTGCCAGTAGGACAGGTTATAATTCACCCCTCCACTTT. Translating gives CASRTGYNSPLHF.

The chain is built from TRBV19 and TRBJ1-5; TRBD1 is a possible D gene (5 bases). The V end lost 6 bases, the J end lost 4 bases, and 10 bases lay between the germline ends. CDR1 LNHDA and CDR2 SQIVND come from the germline V gene (reference sequence). CDR3 size: 13 residues. CDR3 sequence: CASRQGLNQPQHF. CDR3 nucleotide sequence: TGTGCCAGTAGGCAGGGCCTTAATCAGCCCCAGCATTTT.

The chain couples TRBV4-1 to TRBJ2-5; D is uncertain. Germline assignment: CDR1 MGHRA and CDR2 YSYEKL. With 1 base removed from V and 4 bases from J, the gap between germline ends came to 7 bases. The CDR3 has 13 amino acids. The CDR3 DNA reads TGCGCCAGCAGCCAAGGCGTCGGAGAGACCCAGTACTTC. It yields the protein CASSQGVGETQYF.

This clone was counted between two and nine times. This chain links TRBV15 with TRBJ1-2; TRBD1 agrees at 8 bases. The ends lost 0 bases at V and 8 bases at J; junction bases unmatched: 5. Germline V lookup: CDR1 LNHNV, CDR2 YYDKDF (reference sequence). The CDR3 extends over 14 amino acids. The CDR3 coding sequence is TGTGCCACCAGCAGAGAGACAGGGGTAGAGGGCTACACCTTC. Protein sequence: CATSRETGVEGYTF.

V and J are TRBV29-1 and TRBJ2-7; 8 bases agree with TRBD1. The V gene end was trimmed by 5 bases and the J gene end by 1 base; junction bases not matched to a gene: 7. From germline, CDR1 is SQVTM and CDR2 ANQGSEA. CDR3 length: 14 residues. The CDR3 sequence is CSVTETGDSYEQYF. The DNA for the CDR3 is TGCAGCGTTACCGAGACAGGGGATTCCTACGAGCAGTACTTC.

The chain joins TRBV4-1 to TRBJ1-5, with 9 bases matching TRBD1. Germline loops: CDR1 MGHRA, CDR2 YSYEKL. V trimming: 1 base; J trimming: 5 bases; junction bases outside the gene matches: 6. This CDR3 region has 16 residues. The CDR3 region has the DNA TGCGCCAGCAGCCAAGTGGGACAGGGTCTCGATCAGCCCCAGCATTTT. Amino acid sequence: CASSQVGQGLDQPQHF.

This clone was counted a single time. The V gene is TRBV28, the J gene TRBJ2-7; 10 bases align to TRBD1. V shed 6 bases and J 1 base; nucleotides not matched to a gene: 6. Germline V gene sequence: CDR1 MDHEN, CDR2 SYDVKM. The CDR3 loop spans 15 amino acids. The CDR3 sequence: CASRRGDRGSYEQYF. The DNA of the CDR3 is TGTGCCAGCAGACGGGGGGACAGGGGATCCTACGAGCAGTACTTC.

The chain combines TRBV27 with TRBJ2-1; a weak D match, TRBD2 (7 bases). The CDR3 covers 15 residues. Trimming took off 6 bases at V and 6 bases at J, with 18 bases between the two ends. Per the germline V gene, CDR1 is MNHEY and CDR2 is SMNVEV (reference sequence). The CDR3 sequence is CASRLAGEGGNEQFF. DNA of the CDR3: TGTGCCAGCAGATTGGCGGGAGAAGGGGGCAATGAGCAGTTCTTC.

The rearrangement joins TRBV7-9 to TRBJ2-3; D call uncertain. The CDR3 length is 16 residues. The germline V gene encodes CDR1 SEHNR and CDR2 FQNEAQ (reference sequence). V shed 4 bases and J shed 2 bases, with 16 bases lying between them. CDR3 loop: CASSSPGGSFTDTQYF. CDR3 DNA: TGTGCCAGCAGCTCCCCCGGCGGATCCTTCACAGATACGCAGTATTTT. The full variable domain, with the rest looked up from reference TRBV7-9 and TRBJ2-3, is DTGVSQNPRHKITKRGQNVTFRCDPISEHNRLYWYRQTLGQGPEFLTYFQNEAQLEKSRLLSDRFSAERPKGSFSTLEIQRTEQGDSAMYLCASSSPGGSFTDTQYFGPGTRLTVL.

This clone was seen only a few times. This chain links TRBV28 with TRBJ1-5, with 8 bases aligning to TRBD1. CDR1 and CDR2 from the germline V gene are MDHEN and SYDVKM. The CDR3 has 14 residues. Trimming removed 4 bases from V and 7 bases from J; junction bases left unmatched: 6. The CDR3 DNA reads TGTGCCAGCAGTTCCATACAGGGGGGCCAGCCCCAGCATTTT. Translated: CASSSIQGGQPQHF. Full variable domain (rest looked up from reference TRBV28 and TRBJ1-5): DVKVTQSSRYLVKRTGEKVFLECVQDMDHENMFWYRQDPGLGLRLIYFSYDVKMKEKGDIPEGYSVSREKKERFSLILESASTNQTSMYLCASSSIQGGQPQHFGDGTRLSIL.

This chain connects TRBV2 to TRBJ1-4; possible D gene TRBD1, 6 bases. CDR3 length equals 13 residues. Germline CDR1 and CDR2: SNHLY and FYNNEI. The ends were cut back, 8 bases at V and 4 bases at J, with 11 bases in the middle. The CDR3 loop is CASGGQSNEKLFF. The CDR3 nucleotides read TGTGCCAGCGGAGGACAGAGTAATGAAAAACTGTTTTTT.

The V and J genes are TRBV5-5 and TRBJ2-1; D not resolved. The CDR3 sequence is 11 residues long. Germline V lookup: CDR1 SGHKS, CDR2 YYEKEE (reference sequence). V lost 1 base to trimming and J lost 8 bases, with 4 bases between them. CDR3 sequence (DNA): TGTGCCAGCAGCTTGTTCTATGAGCAGTTCTTC. It translates to CASSLFYEQFF.

The chain uses TRBV5-4 and TRBJ2-7; D uncertain. CDR1 and CDR2 from the germline V gene are SGHNT and YYREEE (reference sequence). The CDR3 has 14 residues. Trimming shortened V by 4 bases and J by 1 base, and 12 bases separated the two germline ends. CDR3 loop: CASSHSRSSYEQYF. CDR3 sequence (DNA): TGTGCCAGCAGCCATTCCCGGTCATCCTACGAGCAGTACTTC.

The chain uses TRBV4-1 and TRBJ2-1; 13 nucleotides align to TRBD2. In germline, CDR1 is MGHRA, CDR2 YSYEKL. The CDR3 loop spans 17 amino acids. J was trimmed by 4 bases and V by 4 bases; bases with no gene match: 7. CDR3 bases: TGCGCCAGCAGCCTTCTGACTAGCGGGGGGCGTTACAATGAGCAGTTCTTC. Translating it yields CASSLLTSGGRYNEQFF.